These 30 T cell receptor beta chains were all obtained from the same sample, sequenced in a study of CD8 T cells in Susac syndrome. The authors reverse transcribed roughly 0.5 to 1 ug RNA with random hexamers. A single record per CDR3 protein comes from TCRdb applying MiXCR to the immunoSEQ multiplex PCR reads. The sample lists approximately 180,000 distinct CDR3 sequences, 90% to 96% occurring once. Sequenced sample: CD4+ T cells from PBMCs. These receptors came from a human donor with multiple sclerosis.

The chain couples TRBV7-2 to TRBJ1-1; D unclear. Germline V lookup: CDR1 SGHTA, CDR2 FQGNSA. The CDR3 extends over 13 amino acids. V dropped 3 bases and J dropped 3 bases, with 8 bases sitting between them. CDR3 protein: CASSLGTYTEAFF. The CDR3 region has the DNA TGTGCCAGCAGCTTGGGCACATACACTGAAGCTTTCTTT.

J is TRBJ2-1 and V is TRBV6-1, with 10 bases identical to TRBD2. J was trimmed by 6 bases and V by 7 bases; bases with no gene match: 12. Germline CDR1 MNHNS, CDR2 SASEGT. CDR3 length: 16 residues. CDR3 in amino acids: CASKKRGGLGVNEQFF. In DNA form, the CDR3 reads TGTGCCAGCAAGAAGCGGGGGGGCCTAGGTGTCAATGAGCAGTTCTTC.

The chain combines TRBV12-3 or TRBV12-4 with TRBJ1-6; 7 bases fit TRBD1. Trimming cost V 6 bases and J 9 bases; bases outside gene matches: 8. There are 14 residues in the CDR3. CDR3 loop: CASRTGTAASPLHF. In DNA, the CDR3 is TGTGCCAGCAGGACCGGGACAGCCGCTTCACCCCTCCACTTT.

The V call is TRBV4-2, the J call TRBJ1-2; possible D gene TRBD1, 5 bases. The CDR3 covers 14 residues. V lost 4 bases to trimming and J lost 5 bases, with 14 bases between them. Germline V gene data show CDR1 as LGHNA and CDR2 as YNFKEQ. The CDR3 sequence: CASSPEAGGYGYTF. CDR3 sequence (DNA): TGTGCCAGCAGCCCAGAAGCGGGGGGATATGGCTACACCTTC.

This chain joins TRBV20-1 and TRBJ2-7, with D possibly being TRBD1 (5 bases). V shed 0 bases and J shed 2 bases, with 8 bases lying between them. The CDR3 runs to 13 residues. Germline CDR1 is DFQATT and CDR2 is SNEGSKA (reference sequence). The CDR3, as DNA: TGCAGTGCTAGAGACCCAGGGACCTACGAGCAGTACTTC. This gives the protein CSARDPGTYEQYF.

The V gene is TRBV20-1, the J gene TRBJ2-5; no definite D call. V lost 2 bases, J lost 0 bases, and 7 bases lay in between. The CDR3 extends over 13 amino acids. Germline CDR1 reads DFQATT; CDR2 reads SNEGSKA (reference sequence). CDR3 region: CSARLSYQETQYF. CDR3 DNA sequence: TGCAGTGCTAGATTGTCGTACCAAGAGACCCAGTACTTC.

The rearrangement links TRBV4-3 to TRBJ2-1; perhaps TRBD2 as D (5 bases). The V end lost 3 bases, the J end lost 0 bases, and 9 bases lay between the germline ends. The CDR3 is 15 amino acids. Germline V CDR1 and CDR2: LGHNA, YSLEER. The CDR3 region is CASSQGDLSYNEQFF. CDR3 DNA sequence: TGCGCCAGCAGCCAGGGAGACCTCTCCTACAATGAGCAGTTCTTC.

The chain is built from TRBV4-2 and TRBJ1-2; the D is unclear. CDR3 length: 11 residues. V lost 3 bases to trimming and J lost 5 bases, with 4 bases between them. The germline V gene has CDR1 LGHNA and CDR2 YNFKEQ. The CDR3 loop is CASSHIYGYTF. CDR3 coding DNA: TGTGCCAGCAGCCATATTTATGGCTACACCTTC.

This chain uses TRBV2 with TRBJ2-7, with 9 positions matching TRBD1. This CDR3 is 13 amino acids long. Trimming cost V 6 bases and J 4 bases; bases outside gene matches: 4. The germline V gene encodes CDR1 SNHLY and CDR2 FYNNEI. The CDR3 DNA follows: TGTGCCAGCAGACGACAGGGGGGATACGAGCAGTACTTC. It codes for CASRRQGGYEQYF.

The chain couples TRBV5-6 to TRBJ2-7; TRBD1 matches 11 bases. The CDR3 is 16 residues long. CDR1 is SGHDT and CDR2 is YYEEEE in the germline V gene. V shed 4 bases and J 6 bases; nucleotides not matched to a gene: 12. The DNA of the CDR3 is TGTGCCAGCAGCATCCTAACCGGACAGGGGGCTATCGAGCAGTACTTC. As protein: CASSILTGQGAIEQYF.

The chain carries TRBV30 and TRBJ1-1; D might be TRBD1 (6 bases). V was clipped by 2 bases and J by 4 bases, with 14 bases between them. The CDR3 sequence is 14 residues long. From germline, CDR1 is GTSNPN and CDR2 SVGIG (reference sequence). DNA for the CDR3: TGTGCCTGGAGTAGGGGGTCCGTGGCCACTGAAGCTTTCTTT. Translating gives CAWSRGSVATEAFF.

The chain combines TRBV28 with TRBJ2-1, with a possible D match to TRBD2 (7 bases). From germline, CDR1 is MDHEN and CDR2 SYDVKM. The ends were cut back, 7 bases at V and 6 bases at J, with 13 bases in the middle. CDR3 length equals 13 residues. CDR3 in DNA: TGTGCCAGCATTGGGGGGGGCCTCAATGAGCAGTTCTTC. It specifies CASIGGGLNEQFF.

This CDR3 reads CASSLKGGGETQYF. In nucleotides, the CDR3 is TGCGCCAGCAGCTTGAAAGGGGGCGGGGAGACCCAGTACTTC. The J gene is TRBJ2-5, the V gene TRBV5-1, with 7 bases that match TRBD1. Germline V lookup: CDR1 SGHRS, CDR2 YFSETQ. The V gene end was trimmed by 1 base and the J gene end by 5 bases; junction bases not matched to a gene: 5. CDR3 length: 14 amino acids.

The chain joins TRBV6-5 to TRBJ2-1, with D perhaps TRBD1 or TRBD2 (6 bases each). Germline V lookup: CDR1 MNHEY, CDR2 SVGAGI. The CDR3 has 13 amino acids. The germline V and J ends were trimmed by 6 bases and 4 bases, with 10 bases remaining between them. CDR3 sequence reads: CASSRGLYNEQFF. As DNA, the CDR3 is TGTGCCAGCAGCAGGGGACTGTACAATGAGCAGTTCTTC.

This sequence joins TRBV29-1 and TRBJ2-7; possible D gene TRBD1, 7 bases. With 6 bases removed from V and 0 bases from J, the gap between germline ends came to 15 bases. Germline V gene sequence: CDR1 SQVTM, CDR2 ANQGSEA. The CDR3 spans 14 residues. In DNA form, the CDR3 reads TGCAGCGTCGCAGGGGGGAGACGCTCCTACGAGCAGTACTTC. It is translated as CSVAGGRRSYEQYF.

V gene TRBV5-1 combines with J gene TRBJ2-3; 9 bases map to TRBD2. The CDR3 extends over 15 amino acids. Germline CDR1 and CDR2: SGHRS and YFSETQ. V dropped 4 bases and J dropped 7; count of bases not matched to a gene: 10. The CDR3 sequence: CASSVSGGETYTQYF. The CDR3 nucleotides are TGCGCCAGCAGCGTTAGCGGGGGCGAGACATATACGCAGTATTTT.

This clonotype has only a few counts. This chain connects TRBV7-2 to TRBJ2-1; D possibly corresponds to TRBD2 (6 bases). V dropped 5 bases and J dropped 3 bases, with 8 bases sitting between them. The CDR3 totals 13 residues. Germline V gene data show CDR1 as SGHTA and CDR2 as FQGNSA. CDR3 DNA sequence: TGTGCCAGCAGCACCGGGGGCTACAATGAGCAGTTCTTC. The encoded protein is CASSTGGYNEQFF.

The CDR3 protein is CASSQDRRGMGSGANVLTF. CDR3 bases: TGCGCCAGCAGCCAAGATCGTCGGGGGATGGGCTCTGGGGCCAACGTCCTGACTTTC. This sequence joins TRBV4-3 and TRBJ2-6; D may be TRBD2 (6 bases). The germline V gene has CDR1 LGHNA and CDR2 YSLEER. The CDR3 loop spans 19 amino acids. V was shortened by 0 bases and J by 0 bases, with 15 bases between the two germline ends.

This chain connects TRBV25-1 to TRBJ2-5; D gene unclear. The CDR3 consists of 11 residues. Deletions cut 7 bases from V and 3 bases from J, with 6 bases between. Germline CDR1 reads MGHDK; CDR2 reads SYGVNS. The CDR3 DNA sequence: TGTGCCAGCACCTTGAAAGAGACCCAGTACTTC. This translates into CASTLKETQYF. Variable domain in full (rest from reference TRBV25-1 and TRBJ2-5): EADIYQTPRYLVIGTGKKITLECSQTMGHDKMYWYQQDPGMELHLIHYSYGVNSTEKGDLSSESTVSRIRTEHFPLTLESARPSHTSQYLCASTLKETQYFGPGTRLLVL.

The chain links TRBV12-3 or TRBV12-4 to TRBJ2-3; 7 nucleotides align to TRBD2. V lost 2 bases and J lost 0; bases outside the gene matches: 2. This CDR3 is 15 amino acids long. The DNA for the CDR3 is TGTGCCAGCAGTTTAATGGGGGGGAGCACAGATACGCAGTATTTT. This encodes CASSLMGGSTDTQYF.

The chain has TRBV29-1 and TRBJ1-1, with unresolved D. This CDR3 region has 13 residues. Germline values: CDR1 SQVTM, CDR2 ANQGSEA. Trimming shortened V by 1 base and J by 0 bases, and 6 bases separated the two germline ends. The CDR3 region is CSVEGVMNTEAFF. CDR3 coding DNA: TGCAGCGTTGAAGGGGTAATGAACACTGAAGCTTTCTTT.

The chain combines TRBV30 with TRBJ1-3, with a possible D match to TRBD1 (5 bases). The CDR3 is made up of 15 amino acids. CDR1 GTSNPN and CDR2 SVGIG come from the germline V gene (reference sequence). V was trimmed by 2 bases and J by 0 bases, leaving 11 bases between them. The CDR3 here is CAWSKGATSGNTIYF. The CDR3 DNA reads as TGTGCCTGGAGTAAAGGGGCCACCTCTGGAAACACCATATATTTT.

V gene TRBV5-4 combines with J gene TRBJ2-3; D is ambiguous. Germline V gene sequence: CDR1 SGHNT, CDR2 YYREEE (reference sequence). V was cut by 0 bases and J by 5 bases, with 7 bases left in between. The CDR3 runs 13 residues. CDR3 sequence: CASSLDWEDTQYF. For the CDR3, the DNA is TGTGCCAGCAGCTTGGACTGGGAAGATACGCAGTATTTT.

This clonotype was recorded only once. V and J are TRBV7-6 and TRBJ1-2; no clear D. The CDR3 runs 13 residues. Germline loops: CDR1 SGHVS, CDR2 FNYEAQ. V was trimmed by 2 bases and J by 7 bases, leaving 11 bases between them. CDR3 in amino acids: CASSLRLDAGYTF. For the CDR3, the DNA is TGTGCCAGCAGCTTAAGATTGGATGCTGGCTACACCTTC.

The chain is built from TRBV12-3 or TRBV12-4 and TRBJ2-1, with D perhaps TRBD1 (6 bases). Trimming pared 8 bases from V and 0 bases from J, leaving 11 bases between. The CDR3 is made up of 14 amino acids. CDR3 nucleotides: TGTGCCAGCGGCCAGGGGCTCTCCTACAATGAGCAGTTCTTC. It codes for CASGQGLSYNEQFF.

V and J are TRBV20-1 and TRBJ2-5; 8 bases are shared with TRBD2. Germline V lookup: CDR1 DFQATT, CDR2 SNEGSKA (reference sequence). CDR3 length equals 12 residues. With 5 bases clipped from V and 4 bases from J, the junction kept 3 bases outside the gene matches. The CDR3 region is CSAGLALETQYF. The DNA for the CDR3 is TGCAGTGCTGGACTAGCCCTAGAGACCCAGTACTTC.

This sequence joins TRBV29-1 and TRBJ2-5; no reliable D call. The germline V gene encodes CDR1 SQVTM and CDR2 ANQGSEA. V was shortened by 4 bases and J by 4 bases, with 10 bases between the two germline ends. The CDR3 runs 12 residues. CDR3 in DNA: TGCAGCGTTGTTGTCAACCGAGAGACCCAGTACTTC. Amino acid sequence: CSVVVNRETQYF.

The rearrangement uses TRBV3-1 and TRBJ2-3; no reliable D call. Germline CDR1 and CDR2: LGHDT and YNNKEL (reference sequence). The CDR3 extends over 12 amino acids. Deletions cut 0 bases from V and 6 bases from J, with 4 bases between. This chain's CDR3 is CASSQEGDTQYF. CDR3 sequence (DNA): TGTGCCAGCAGCCAAGAGGGTGATACGCAGTATTTT.

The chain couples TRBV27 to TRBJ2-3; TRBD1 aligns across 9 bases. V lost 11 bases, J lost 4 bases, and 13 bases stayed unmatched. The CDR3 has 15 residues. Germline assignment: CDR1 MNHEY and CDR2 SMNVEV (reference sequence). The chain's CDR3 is CAASYRGRRADTQYF. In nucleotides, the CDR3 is TGTGCCGCATCTTACAGGGGGCGCCGCGCAGATACGCAGTATTTT.

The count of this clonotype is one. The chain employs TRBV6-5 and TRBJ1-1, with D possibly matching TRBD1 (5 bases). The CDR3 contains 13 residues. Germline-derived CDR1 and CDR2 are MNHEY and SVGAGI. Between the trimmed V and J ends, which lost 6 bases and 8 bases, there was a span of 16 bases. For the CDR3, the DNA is TGTGCCAGCAGAAAGACAGCTACCCCCGAAGCTTTCTTT. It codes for CASRKTATPEAFF.